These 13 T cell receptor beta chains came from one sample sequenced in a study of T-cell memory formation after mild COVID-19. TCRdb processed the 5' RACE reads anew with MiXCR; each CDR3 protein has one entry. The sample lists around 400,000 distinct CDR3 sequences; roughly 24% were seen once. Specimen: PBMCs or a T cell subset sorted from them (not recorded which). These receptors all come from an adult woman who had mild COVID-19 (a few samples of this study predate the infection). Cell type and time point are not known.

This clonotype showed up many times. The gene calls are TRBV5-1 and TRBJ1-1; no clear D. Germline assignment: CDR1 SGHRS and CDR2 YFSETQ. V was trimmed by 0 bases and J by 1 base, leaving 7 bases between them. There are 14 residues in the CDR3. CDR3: CASSLAAPNTEAFF. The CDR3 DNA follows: TGCGCCAGCAGCTTGGCTGCACCGAACACTGAAGCTTTCTTT.

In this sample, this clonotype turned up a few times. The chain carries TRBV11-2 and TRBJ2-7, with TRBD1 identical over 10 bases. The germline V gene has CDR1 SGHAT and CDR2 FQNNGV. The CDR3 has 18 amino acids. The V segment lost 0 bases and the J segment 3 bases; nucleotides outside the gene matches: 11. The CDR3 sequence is CASSLELGGTGAVYEQYF. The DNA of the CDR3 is TGTGCCAGCAGCTTAGAACTCGGAGGGACAGGGGCGGTCTACGAGCAGTACTTC.

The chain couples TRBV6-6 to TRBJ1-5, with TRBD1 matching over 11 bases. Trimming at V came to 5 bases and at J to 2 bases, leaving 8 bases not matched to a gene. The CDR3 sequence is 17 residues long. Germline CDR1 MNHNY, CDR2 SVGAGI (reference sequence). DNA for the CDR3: TGTGCCAGCAGTATGGACAGGGGGCGAGTGGGCAATCAGCCCCAGCATTTT. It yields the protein CASSMDRGRVGNQPQHF.

Here the CDR3 DNA reads TGCGCCAGCAGGACAGACCTAGCCTACGAGCAGTACTTC. Translated: CASRTDLAYEQYF. The chain uses TRBV5-1 and TRBJ2-7, with D tentatively TRBD1 (5 bases). The CDR3 has 13 amino acids. The V end lost 5 bases, the J end lost 2 bases, and 11 bases lay between the germline ends. Germline CDR1 is SGHRS and CDR2 is YFSETQ.

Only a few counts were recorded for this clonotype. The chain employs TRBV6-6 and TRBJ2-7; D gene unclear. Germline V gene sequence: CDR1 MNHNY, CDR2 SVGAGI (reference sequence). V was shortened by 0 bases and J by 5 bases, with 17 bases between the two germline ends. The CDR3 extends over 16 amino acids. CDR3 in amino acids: CASSYSDMGHRDEQYF. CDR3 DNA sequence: TGTGCCAGCAGTTACTCCGACATGGGTCATCGCGACGAGCAGTACTTC.

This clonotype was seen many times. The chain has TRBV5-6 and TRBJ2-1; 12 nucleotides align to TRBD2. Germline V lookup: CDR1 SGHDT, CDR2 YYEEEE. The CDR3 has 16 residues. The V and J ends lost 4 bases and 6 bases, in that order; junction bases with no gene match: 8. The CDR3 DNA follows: TGTGCCAGCAGCGCGGATCCGGGACTAGCGGGCAATGAGCAGTTCTTC. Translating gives CASSADPGLAGNEQFF. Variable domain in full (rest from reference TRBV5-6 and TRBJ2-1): DAGVTQSPTHLIKTRGQQVTLRCSPKSGHDTVSWYQQALGQGPQFIFQYYEEEERQRGNFPDRFSGHQFPNYSSELNVNALLLGDSALYLCASSADPGLAGNEQFFGPGTRLTVL.

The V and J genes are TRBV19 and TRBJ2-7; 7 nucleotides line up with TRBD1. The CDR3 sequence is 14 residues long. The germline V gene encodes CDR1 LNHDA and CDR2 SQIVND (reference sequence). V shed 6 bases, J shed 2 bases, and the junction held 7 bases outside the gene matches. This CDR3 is CASSRGTETYEQYF. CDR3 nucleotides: TGTGCCAGTAGCCGAGGGACAGAAACCTACGAGCAGTACTTC.

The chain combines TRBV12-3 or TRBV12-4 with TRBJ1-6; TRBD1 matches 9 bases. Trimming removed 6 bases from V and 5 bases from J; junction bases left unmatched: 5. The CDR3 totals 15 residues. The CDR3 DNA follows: TGTGCCAGCAGCGAGGGACAGGGCGATAATTCACCCCTCCACTTT. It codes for CASSEGQGDNSPLHF.

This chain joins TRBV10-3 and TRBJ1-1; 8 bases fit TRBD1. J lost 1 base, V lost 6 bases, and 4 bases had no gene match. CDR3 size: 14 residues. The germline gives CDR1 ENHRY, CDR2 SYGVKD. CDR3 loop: CAISSDRENTEAFF. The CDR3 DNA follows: TGTGCCATCAGCTCGGACAGGGAGAACACTGAAGCTTTCTTT.

CDR3 DNA: TGTGCCAGCATTGGTAGGGGGGCGAATGAGCAGTTCTTC. Protein sequence: CASIGRGANEQFF. The chain couples TRBV12-3 or TRBV12-4 to TRBJ2-1; D could derive from TRBD1 or TRBD2 (6 bases each). This CDR3 has 13 residues. V lost 7 bases, J lost 7 bases, and 14 bases lay in between.

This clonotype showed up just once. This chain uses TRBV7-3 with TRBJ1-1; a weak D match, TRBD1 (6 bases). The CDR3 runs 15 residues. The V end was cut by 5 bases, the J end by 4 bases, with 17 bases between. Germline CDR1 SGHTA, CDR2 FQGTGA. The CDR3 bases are TGTGCCAGCAGCCTAATCGGGGGCGAGGCCACTGAAGCTTTCTTT. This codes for CASSLIGGEATEAFF. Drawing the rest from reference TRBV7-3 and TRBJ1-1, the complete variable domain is GAGVSQTPSNKVTEKGKYVELRCDPISGHTALYWYRQSLGQGPEFLIYFQGTGAADDSGLPNDRFFAVRPEGSVSTLKIQRTERGDSAVYLCASSLIGGEATEAFFGQGTRLTVV.

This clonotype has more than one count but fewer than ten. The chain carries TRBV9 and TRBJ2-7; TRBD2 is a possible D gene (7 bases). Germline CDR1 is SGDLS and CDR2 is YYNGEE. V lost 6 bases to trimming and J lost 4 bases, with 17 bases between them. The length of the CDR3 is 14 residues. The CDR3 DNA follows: TGTGCCAGCACCTATGGACTAGGGGGGTACGAGCAGTACTTC. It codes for CASTYGLGGYEQYF.

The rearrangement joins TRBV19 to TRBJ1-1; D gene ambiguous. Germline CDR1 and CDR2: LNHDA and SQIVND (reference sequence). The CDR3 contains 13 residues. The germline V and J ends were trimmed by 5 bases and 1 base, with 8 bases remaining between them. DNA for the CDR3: TGTGCCAGTAGTGAGGCGGCGAACACTGAAGCTTTCTTT. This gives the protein CASSEAANTEAFF.